The sequence of this TCR beta chain was determined in a study of cytomegalovirus exposure and HLA in healthy donors. The PCR was carried out with 60 Vbeta primers and 13 Jbeta primers. The assay was immunoSEQ multiplex PCR, and TCRdb's table has in-frame clones only and misses some. The table includes more than 95,000 clones, around 79% detected once. V was clipped by 4 bases and J by 4 bases; unmatched bases: 9. CDR3 length equals 17 residues. Per the germline V gene, CDR1 is LNHDA and CDR2 is SQIVND (reference sequence). The specimen sequenced was PBMCs. The TCR was taken from a woman in her forties in good health and CMV-seronegative. This chain uses TRBV19 with TRBJ2-3, with 12 nucleotides matching TRBD2. The CDR3 DNA follows: TGTGCCAGTAGTACCCTCCTGACTAGCGGGAGCTCAGATACGCAGTATTTT. Protein product: CASSTLLTSGSSDTQYF.